This TCR beta chain was recovered during a study of OX40 agonist ivuxolimab in advanced cancers. This clone was found once. The CDR3 consists of 15 residues. V lost 3 bases, J lost 0 bases, and 3 bases stayed unmatched. Germline V gene data show CDR1 as SGHNT and CDR2 as YENEEA. Sequencing was performed with immunoSEQ multiplex PCR; in TCRdb, only in-frame clones are kept and a portion is missing. Of about 48,000 clones detected, roughly 90% appear once; the ten largest clones hold roughly a third. The TCR comes from an adult with an advanced solid tumor such as melanoma, head and neck, liver or kidney cancer. The sequenced sample was CD4+ or CD8+ T cells sorted from blood, obtained in a trial of the OX40 agonist ivuxolimab. The chain combines TRBV11-3 with TRBJ2-3; 7 nucleotides agree with TRBD2. In nucleotides, the CDR3 is TGTGCCAGCAGCTTGGGACTACCGAGCACAGATACGCAGTATTTT. Amino acid sequence: CASSLGLPSTDTQYF.